The clone carrying this T cell receptor beta chain was found a few times. The sample belongs to a study of patients and donors after allogeneic stem cell transplantation. The germline CDR1 and CDR2 sequences are SGHTA and FQGNSA. Deletions cut 1 base from V and 1 base from J, with 8 bases between. The CDR3 is made up of 16 amino acids. TCRdb re-called the RT-PCR reads through MiXCR, storing one row per CDR3 protein. Of around 160,000 distinct CDR3 sequences in the sample, 30% were seen once. The rearrangement uses TRBV7-2 and TRBJ1-6; D is ambiguous. The origin of this receptor is a human donor who was either an allogeneic HSCT recipient or a stem cell or donor lymphocyte infusion donor (not recorded which). It is not recorded whose cells these are; they may come from a transplant donor. Material: blood, either unsorted or a sorted T cell fraction (not recorded which). Here the CDR3 DNA reads TGTGCCAGCAGCTTAGTAAGGAGGTCCTATAATTCACCCCTCCACTTT. Translating it yields CASSLVRRSYNSPLHF.